This T cell receptor (beta chain) is drawn from a study of neurological immune-mediated disorders. Overall study findings and caveats: HTLV-1-associated myelopathy displayed the greatest TCR clonal expansion, and multiple sclerosis exhibited the smallest, lower than that of healthy controls.

This clonotype was seen at least ten times. The antigen is not known. The study drew its healthy controls from blood bank volunteers in Maryland, USA. Each TCR transcript was tagged with a 10-nucleotide random UMI during 5'RACE. Each CDR3 protein is one row after TCRdb ran MiXCR on the 5' RACE reads. The table lists under 60,000 distinct CDR3 sequences, about 15% of them singletons. Germline CDR1 DFQATT, CDR2 SNEGSKA (reference sequence). This CDR3 contains 14 residues. The V end was cut by 4 bases, the J end by 0 bases, with 10 bases between. The source of this sequence is a man aged 60 to 69 in good health. The chain recombines TRBV20-1 with TRBJ1-5, with D possibly being TRBD1 (6 bases). The specimen sequenced was PBMCs. The CDR3 is CSATWGRSNQPQHF. The CDR3 DNA sequence: TGCAGTGCTACGTGGGGGCGTAGCAATCAGCCCCAGCATTTT.